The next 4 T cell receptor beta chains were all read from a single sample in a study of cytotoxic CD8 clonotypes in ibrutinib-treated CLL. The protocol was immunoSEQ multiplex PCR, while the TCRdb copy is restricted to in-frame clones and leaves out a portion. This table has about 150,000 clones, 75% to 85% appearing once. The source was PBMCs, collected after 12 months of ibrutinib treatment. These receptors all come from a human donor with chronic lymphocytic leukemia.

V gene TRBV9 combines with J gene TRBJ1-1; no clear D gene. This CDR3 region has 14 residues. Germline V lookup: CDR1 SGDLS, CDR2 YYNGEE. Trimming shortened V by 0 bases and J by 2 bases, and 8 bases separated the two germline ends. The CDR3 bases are TGTGCCAGCAGCGTAGCGTCCGCTAACACTGAAGCTTTCTTT. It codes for CASSVASANTEAFF.

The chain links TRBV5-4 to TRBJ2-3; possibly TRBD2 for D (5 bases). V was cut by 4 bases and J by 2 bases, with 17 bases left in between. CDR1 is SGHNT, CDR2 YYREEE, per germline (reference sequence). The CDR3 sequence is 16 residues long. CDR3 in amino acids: CASSSPGILSTDTQYF. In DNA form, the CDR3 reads TGTGCCAGCAGCAGCCCCGGGATCCTATCCACAGATACGCAGTATTTT.

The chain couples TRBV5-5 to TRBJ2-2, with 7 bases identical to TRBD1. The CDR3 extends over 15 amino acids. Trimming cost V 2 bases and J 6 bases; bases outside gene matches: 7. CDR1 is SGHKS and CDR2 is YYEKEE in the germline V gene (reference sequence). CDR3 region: CASSFYRQGPGELFF. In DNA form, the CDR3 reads TGTGCCAGCAGCTTCTACCGACAGGGCCCCGGGGAGCTGTTTTTT. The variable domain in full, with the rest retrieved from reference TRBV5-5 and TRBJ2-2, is DAGVTQSPTHLIKTRGQQVTLRCSPISGHKSVSWYQQVLGQGPQFIFQYYEKEERGRGNFPDRFSARQFPNYSSELNVNALLLGDSALYLCASSFYRQGPGELFFGEGSRLTVL.

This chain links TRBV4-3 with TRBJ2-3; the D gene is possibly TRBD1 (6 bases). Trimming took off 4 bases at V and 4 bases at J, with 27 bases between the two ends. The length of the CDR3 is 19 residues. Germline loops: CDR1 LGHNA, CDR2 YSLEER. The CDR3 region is CASSPTVAQGHLLADTQYF. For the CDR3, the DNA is TGCGCCAGCAGCCCCACCGTCGCGCAGGGGCATTTATTGGCAGATACGCAGTATTTT.